This passage covers 8 T cell receptor beta chains from one sample sequenced in a study of control samples from healthy donors and cancer patients. Only in-frame clones appear in the TCRdb table, and some are missing; sequencing was by immunoSEQ multiplex PCR. There are 75,000 to 90,000 clones in the sample; 75% to 90% occur only once, and approximately 9.4% lies in the top ten. Input material: PBMCs. The source is a woman aged 45 to 65 with colorectal cancer.

This chain joins TRBV2 and TRBJ2-1; TRBD1 agrees at 9 bases. J was trimmed by 2 bases and V by 7 bases; bases with no gene match: 6. Germline lookup yields CDR1 SNHLY and CDR2 FYNNEI. The CDR3 covers 15 residues. The DNA for the CDR3 is TGTGCCAGCAAAAGCGGGACAGGGACCTACAATGAGCAGTTCTTC. This gives the protein CASKSGTGTYNEQFF.

This clone was seen more than once but under ten times. The chain is built from TRBV20-1 and TRBJ2-1, with D perhaps matching TRBD1 or TRBD2 (5 bases each). Germline V lookup: CDR1 DFQATT, CDR2 SNEGSKA (reference sequence). Trimming cost V 3 bases and J 0 bases, with 12 bases left between them. This CDR3 comprises 15 residues. The CDR3 DNA is TGCAGTGCTAGTCAACCGGGGCTCTCCTACAATGAGCAGTTCTTC. Residues: CSASQPGLSYNEQFF.

This chain uses TRBV18 with TRBJ1-2; 9 bases are shared with TRBD1. Germline V gene lookup returns CDR1 KGHSH and CDR2 LQKENI. V gave up 3 bases and J gave up 1 base; unmatched junction bases: 9. CDR3 length equals 17 residues. CDR3 DNA sequence: TGTGCCAGCTCACCCTCACCTCCGGGACAGGGTAACTATGGCTACACCTTC. This translates into CASSPSPPGQGNYGYTF.

This clone appeared a single time. The chain uses TRBV13 and TRBJ2-2; 7 bases map to TRBD1. The CDR3 is 16 residues long. J gave up 3 bases and V 6 bases, and 10 bases lay outside the gene matches. CDR1 is PRHDT and CDR2 is FYEKMQ in the germline V gene (reference sequence). CDR3 nucleotide sequence: TGTGCCAGCAGTTCTCCGACAGGGCGCGACACCGGGGAGCTGTTTTTT. This translates into CASSSPTGRDTGELFF.

The J gene is TRBJ1-2, the V gene TRBV6-5, with D possibly matching TRBD1 (5 bases). Trimming stripped 6 bases from V and 7 bases from J, with 18 bases between. The CDR3 is made up of 14 amino acids. The germline CDR1 and CDR2 sequences are MNHEY and SVGAGI. CDR3 sequence: CASRGQTEVGGYTF. The CDR3 DNA reads as TGTGCCAGCAGGGGCCAGACAGAAGTGGGTGGCTACACCTTC.

The rearrangement uses TRBV5-1 and TRBJ2-5; 10 bases agree with TRBD2. Germline trimming cut 4 bases from V and 1 base from J; bases unmatched to any gene: 10. The CDR3 has 17 residues. CDR1 is SGHRS, CDR2 YFSETQ, per germline. CDR3 in amino acids: CASSPVLSGGAQETQYF. In nucleotides, the CDR3 is TGCGCCAGCAGCCCAGTCTTAAGCGGGGGGGCCCAAGAGACCCAGTACTTC.

The chain combines TRBV3-1 (or the pseudogene TRBV3-2) with TRBJ2-5, with 8 positions matching TRBD1. J was trimmed by 3 bases and V by 5 bases; bases with no gene match: 11. Germline V gene data show CDR1 as LGHDT and CDR2 as YNNKEL (reference sequence). There are 16 residues in the CDR3. CDR3 loop: CASSWTGRSLKETQYF. In nucleotides, the CDR3 is TGTGCCAGCAGCTGGACAGGGAGGTCCCTTAAAGAGACCCAGTACTTC.

The gene calls are TRBV7-9 and TRBJ2-3, with 8 bases aligning to TRBD2. Germline trimming cut 5 bases from V and 0 bases from J; bases unmatched to any gene: 4. CDR1 is SEHNR, CDR2 FQNEAQ, per germline (reference sequence). The CDR3 runs to 15 residues. The CDR3 DNA follows: TGTGCCAGCAGCATACTAGCGGCAAGCACAGATACGCAGTATTTT. Its protein product is CASSILAASTDTQYF.